This T cell receptor beta chain was recorded in a study of post-analysis software for immune sequencing data (dated by TCRdb to the mid-2010s). For the study in its entirety: The recorded disease courses included relapsing-remitting, secondary progressive and progressive-relapsing multiple sclerosis, and some patients had no subtype annotation. The patient repertoires were set against roughly eleven previously published healthy control repertoires from donors whose ages ranged from roughly 6 to 27 years. A subset of samples was prepared in parallel using single-end sample barcoding, then pooled and co-amplified after Illumina adapter ligation.

About this clonotype itself: This receptor's antigen is unknown. One end of the junction is discordant with germline, which a read error may explain.

To demonstrate the VDJtools post-analysis software, TCR beta repertoires were profiled from the peripheral blood of 13 young patients with multiple sclerosis. Multiple sclerosis patients were children and adolescents aged about 6 to 15 years. Library preparation employed PCR. The data were produced on an Illumina HiSeq 2500. Unique molecular identifiers were incorporated into TCR beta cDNA libraries to reduce PCR and sequencing biases. Per 1 to 10 million input T cells, some 500,000 cDNA molecules were obtained, such that each molecule approximated one T cell. The patient libraries were prepared and sequenced with the same protocol used for the earlier healthy control dataset. Samples belonging to the same batch were prepared together, multiplexed and sequenced on a shared HiSeq lane. The paper's processing steps were these. Raw barcoded reads were processed with MIGEC, discarding single-read molecular identifier groups before consensus assembly and CDR3 extraction. Clonotype tables were post-analysed with VDJtools, normalizing diversity by down-sampling all datasets to the smallest sample size. In repertoire overlap clustering, CDR3 amino acid sequences, but not nucleotide sequences, were matched to correct batch-related cross-sample contamination. TCRdb passed the public sequencing reads through fastp at Q25 and MiXCR, retaining productive beta sequences. Rows are unified per CDR3 protein, each entry keeping the most common DNA and genes. The V and J calls reflect TCRdb's pipeline rather than the authors' work. This sample lists hundreds of thousands of distinct CDR3 sequences; 55% to 60% were detected once. The ten top clones hold roughly 10% of the sample.

What the research found in general, with its limitations: Roughly 5 TRBV segments, including TRBV5-6, TRBV5-1 and TRBV20-1, were significantly more frequent in patients than controls. Direct clustering with F measure revealed strong co-clustering of samples prepared in the same batch, which led to a batch-effect correction. The multiple sclerosis patient group was slightly younger than the control group. Significantly lower normalized Chao1 diversity was found in multiple sclerosis patients than in controls, suggesting substantial peripheral T-cell clonal expansion.

From its cysteine to its phenylalanine, the CDR3 spans 15 amino acids. Only CDR3 DNA remains: 45 bases, in frame from the first base. CDR1 SGHTA and CDR2 FQGNSA are derived from the germline V gene. Recombination linked TRBV7-2 to TRBJ1-2; the D gene remains uncertain. Material for sequencing was blood. This TCR was sampled from a girl under 10 years old with multiple sclerosis. The CDR3 protein is CACSSKAGNAYGYTF. The DNA sequence reads TGTGCCTGCAGCTCGAAGGCGGGGAACGCCTATGGCTACACCTTC.